A selection of T cell receptor beta chains follows, all from one sample in a study of T cell changes during pregnancy in multiple sclerosis. Assay used: immunoSEQ multiplex PCR; TCRdb lists only in-frame clones, some missing. The sample contains 60,000 or so clones, 90% of which appear only once. The material was peripheral blood, obtained in the second trimester of pregnancy. The receptors derive from a female donor in good health, enrolled as a control in a pregnancy study. Both conserved end residues are part of each CDR3. The D gene is left open where the match is weak. Some rows have no size entry. The others give once, few or many, or a class for an expanded clone.

>-|TRBV4-1|TRBD2|TRBJ2-1
TGCGCCAGCAGCCAAGTCGACATGGGACTAGCGGCCTACAATGAGCAGTTCTTC
CASSQVDMGLAAYNEQFF
>-|TRBV27|-|TRBJ1-2
TGTGCCAGCAGTTTATCGGGGAGCTATGGCTACACCTTC
CASSLSGSYGYTF
>-|TRBV15|TRBD2|TRBJ2-1
TGTGCCACCCTTCTGGCGGGAGAGGGGCATGAGCAGTTCTTC
CATLLAGEGHEQFF
>-|TRBV19|-|TRBJ2-1
TGTGCCAGTAGACGGGACAATTACAATGAGCAGTTCTTC
CASRRDNYNEQFF
>-|TRBV25-1|-|TRBJ2-2
TGTGCCAGCAGTGAATATCGGGAGACCGGGGAGCTGTTTTTT
CASSEYRETGELFF
>once|TRBV27|TRBD2|TRBJ2-5
TGTGCCAGCAGGCGGGGGGCCGGAATCGCCCAGTACTTC
CASRRGAGIAQYF
>-|TRBV28|TRBD1|TRBJ1-2
TGTGCCAGCAGTATTCCAGGGGGTTACTATGGCTACACCTTC
CASSIPGGYYGYTF
>-|TRBV9|TRBD2|TRBJ2-3
TGTGCCAGCAGCTCCAGCGGGAGGATTTTCACAGATACGCAGTATTTT
CASSSSGRIFTDTQYF
>-|TRBV5-1|TRBD1|TRBJ1-1
TGCGCCAGCAGCTTTCCCGACAGGGTATCCTCCATGAACACTGAAGCTTTCTTT
CASSFPDRVSSMNTEAFF
>few|TRBV9|TRBD1|TRBJ1-1
TGTGCCAGCAGCGTGGACAGGGGTTGGAACACTGAAGCTTTCTTT
CASSVDRGWNTEAFF
>-|TRBV7-9|TRBD1|TRBJ1-2
TGTGCCAGCAGCGGAGGAGGCTTTTCGGGACAGGCCGGCGGCTACACCTTC
CASSGGGFSGQAGGYTF
>-|TRBV19|TRBD2|TRBJ2-3
TGTGCCAGTAGTATCGGGACTAGCGGGAGCACGCAGTATTTT
CASSIGTSGSTQYF
>-|TRBV5-1|TRBD2|TRBJ2-3
TGCGCCAGCAGCTGGGGGGGGGTCAGCACAGATACGCAGTATTTT
CASSWGGVSTDTQYF
>once|TRBV23-1|TRBD2|TRBJ2-3
TGCGCCAGCAGTCCGGGACTAGCTGCAGATACGCAGTATTTT
CASSPGLAADTQYF
>-|TRBV28|TRBD1|TRBJ1-6
TGTGCCAGCAGTTCTCAGACAGGGGGGAATTCACCCCTCCACTTT
CASSSQTGGNSPLHF
>-|TRBV6-1|TRBD1|TRBJ2-7
TGTGCCAGCAGTGTCCACGGGACAGGGGCCTACGAGCAGTACTTC
CASSVHGTGAYEQYF
>-|TRBV7-6|-|TRBJ2-3
TGTGCCAGCAGCTTCATCGGAGATACGCAGTATTTT
CASSFIGDTQYF
>-|TRBV6-5|-|TRBJ1-1
TGTGCCAGCAGTTACTCGATGCGGACTGAAGCTTTCTTT
CASSYSMRTEAFF
>-|TRBV9|-|TRBJ2-1
TGTGCCAGCAGCGTAGGAGGGGGGGCTCCTTCGGAGCAGTTCTTC
CASSVGGGAPSEQFF
>-|TRBV2|-|TRBJ2-5
TGTGCCAGCGGCTGGCAGGGCAATCCCGAGACCCAGTACTTC
CASGWQGNPETQYF
>-|TRBV20-1|-|TRBJ2-5
TGCAGTGCTCGAGACCGAGAGACCCAGTACTTC
CSARDRETQYF
>-|TRBV19|-|TRBJ2-3
TGTGCCAGTAGTATGGACGGGGAAGATACGCAGTATTTT
CASSMDGEDTQYF
>-|TRBV6-4|-|TRBJ2-2
TGTGCCAGCAGTGACCGGTACACCGGGGAGCTGTTTTTT
CASSDRYTGELFF
>-|TRBV11-2|TRBD2|TRBJ2-1
TGTGCCAGCAGCTTAGATGTTACTAGCGGGAAGCCAGCCTTCTACAATGAGCAGTTCTTC
CASSLDVTSGKPAFYNEQFF
>-|TRBV10-1|TRBD1|TRBJ2-7
TGCGCCAGCAGGCCGGACAGGGAGAGTGAGAAGACTGTAGACGAGCAGTACTTC
CASRPDRESEKTVDEQYF
>-|TRBV29-1|-|TRBJ1-2
TGCAGCGTGGGAGACAATGCTGGCTATGGCTACACCTTC
CSVGDNAGYGYTF
>-|TRBV27|-|TRBJ1-2
TGTGCCAGCACCCCTGACCGGCGGTTTGGCTACACCTTC
CASTPDRRFGYTF
>-|TRBV30|-|TRBJ2-2
TGTGCCTGGGCGAGGGATGCGAACACCGGGGAGCTGTTTTTT
CAWARDANTGELFF
>-|TRBV29-1|-|TRBJ2-7
TGCAGCGTTAAGTTGGGGCCCTCTTACGAGCAGTACTTC
CSVKLGPSYEQYF
>-|TRBV27|-|TRBJ1-1
TGTGCCAGCAGTCAACCGGGGATGAACACTGAAGCTTTCTTT
CASSQPGMNTEAFF
>-|TRBV7-9|-|TRBJ2-7
TGTGCCAGCAGCCCCATGCGGCAGGGTTCCTACGAGCAGTACTTC
CASSPMRQGSYEQYF
>-|TRBV5-1|-|TRBJ1-2
TGCGCCAGCAGCTTCCGACAGAAGGACTATGGCTACACCTTC
CASSFRQKDYGYTF
>-|TRBV28|-|TRBJ2-4
TGTGCCAGCAGTACTCCCGGACCGGGACTTCGTCAGTACTTC
CASSTPGPGLRQYF